This is a list of T cell receptor beta chains from one sample in a study of blood T cell repertoires in COVID-19. Sequencing used immunoSEQ multiplex PCR; TCRdb keeps in-frame clones, though not all of them. The sample has 100,000 or so clones, 65% to 90% seen once. Sequencing used peripheral blood. These receptors were obtained from a man aged 60 to 75 with acute or convalescent COVID-19. Each CDR3 is given with its conserved first and last residue. The D gene is left open where the match is weak. Some rows mark clone size as missing; the rest say once, few, many or name a class of expanded clone.

abundance: few; v_gene: TRBV30; d_gene: TRBD2; j_gene: TRBJ2-3; CDR3nt: TGTGCCCGGAACGTAGCGGGGGGGCTGGTCCCCACGCAGTATTTT; CDR3aa: CARNVAGGLVPTQYF
abundance: -; v_gene: TRBV24-1; d_gene: TRBD2; j_gene: TRBJ2-1; CDR3nt: TGTGCCACCAGTGAAGATAGCGGGGGATACAATGAGCAGTTCTTC; CDR3aa: CATSEDSGGYNEQFF
abundance: -; v_gene: TRBV10-2; d_gene: TRBD2; j_gene: TRBJ2-1; CDR3nt: TGCGCCAGCAGCCCGGCTAGCGGAGGTCGGAATGAGCAGTTCTTC; CDR3aa: CASSPASGGRNEQFF
abundance: -; v_gene: TRBV6-6; d_gene: -; j_gene: TRBJ1-2; CDR3nt: TGTGCCAGCAGTGCGGGGCAGAGATATGGCTACACCTTC; CDR3aa: CASSAGQRYGYTF
abundance: -; v_gene: TRBV10-3; d_gene: -; j_gene: TRBJ1-2; CDR3nt: TGTGCCATCAGGGAGCCGGGGGATTTTAACTATGGCTACACCTTC; CDR3aa: CAIREPGDFNYGYTF
abundance: -; v_gene: TRBV15; d_gene: TRBD1; j_gene: TRBJ1-1; CDR3nt: TGTGCCACCAGCCGCCAAAGGGACAGAGAAGCTTTCTTT; CDR3aa: CATSRQRDREAFF
abundance: -; v_gene: TRBV5-1; d_gene: TRBD1; j_gene: TRBJ1-4; CDR3nt: TGCGCCAGCAGCTCCGGACAGGGGAGTGAAAAACTGTTTTTT; CDR3aa: CASSSGQGSEKLFF
abundance: -; v_gene: TRBV6-5; d_gene: TRBD1; j_gene: TRBJ1-6; CDR3nt: TGTGCCAGCAGATTGGACAGGGGGCAGAATTCACCCCTCCACTTT; CDR3aa: CASRLDRGQNSPLHF
abundance: -; v_gene: TRBV6-6; d_gene: -; j_gene: TRBJ1-2; CDR3nt: TGTGCCAGCACCATGAGCCTTAACTATGGCTACACCTTC; CDR3aa: CASTMSLNYGYTF
abundance: -; v_gene: TRBV9; d_gene: -; j_gene: TRBJ2-7; CDR3nt: TGTGCCAGCAGCGGACGACTAGGACCGCCCTACGAGCAGTACTTC; CDR3aa: CASSGRLGPPYEQYF
abundance: -; v_gene: TRBV29-1; d_gene: -; j_gene: TRBJ1-1; CDR3nt: TGCAGCGTGGTCCGGTTGAACACTGAAGCTTTCTTT; CDR3aa: CSVVRLNTEAFF
abundance: -; v_gene: TRBV5-1; d_gene: TRBD2; j_gene: TRBJ2-2; CDR3nt: TGCGCCAGCAGTCGGACTAGCGGGAACACCGGGGAGCTGTTTTTT; CDR3aa: CASSRTSGNTGELFF
abundance: -; v_gene: TRBV10-2; d_gene: TRBD1; j_gene: TRBJ2-2; CDR3nt: TGCGCCAGCAGTGAGTTCCCGGGACAGGGAGCCGGGGAGCTGTTTTTT; CDR3aa: CASSEFPGQGAGELFF
abundance: -; v_gene: TRBV5-4; d_gene: TRBD2; j_gene: TRBJ2-3; CDR3nt: TGTGCCAGCAGCTTGCCGACTAGCGGGGGGGCAGATACGCAGTATTTT; CDR3aa: CASSLPTSGGADTQYF
abundance: -; v_gene: TRBV5-1; d_gene: TRBD2; j_gene: TRBJ2-7; CDR3nt: TGCGCCAGCAGCATGACTAGCGCCAGCTACGAGCAGTACTTC; CDR3aa: CASSMTSASYEQYF
abundance: -; v_gene: TRBV7-2; d_gene: -; j_gene: TRBJ2-7; CDR3nt: TGTGCCAGCAGCCCCGCGTCCTACGAGCAGTACTTC; CDR3aa: CASSPASYEQYF
abundance: -; v_gene: TRBV2; d_gene: TRBD1; j_gene: TRBJ1-1; CDR3nt: TGTGCCAGCAGTGAGAGGGACAGGGGTGTGAACACTGAAGCTTTCTTT; CDR3aa: CASSERDRGVNTEAFF
abundance: -; v_gene: TRBV5-6; d_gene: TRBD1; j_gene: TRBJ2-7; CDR3nt: TGTGCCAGCAGCTTCCGGGACAGGTCCTACGAGCAGTACTTC; CDR3aa: CASSFRDRSYEQYF
abundance: -; v_gene: TRBV5-1; d_gene: TRBD2; j_gene: TRBJ2-1; CDR3nt: TGCGCCAGCAGCCTAGATGCAGGACTAGCTGGGAATGAGCAGTTCTTC; CDR3aa: CASSLDAGLAGNEQFF
abundance: -; v_gene: TRBV5-6; d_gene: -; j_gene: TRBJ1-4; CDR3nt: TGTGCCAGCAGCACCATGGGGGGTGAAAAACTGTTTTTT; CDR3aa: CASSTMGGEKLFF
abundance: once; v_gene: TRBV7-8; d_gene: -; j_gene: TRBJ1-3; CDR3nt: TGTGCCAGCAGCCCTTCGGGGGGCGGAAACACCATATATTTT; CDR3aa: CASSPSGGGNTIYF
abundance: -; v_gene: TRBV5-1; d_gene: -; j_gene: TRBJ2-3; CDR3nt: TGCGCCAGCAGCCTGGGAGGCTTTTTAGATACGCAGTATTTT; CDR3aa: CASSLGGFLDTQYF
abundance: -; v_gene: TRBV4-3; d_gene: -; j_gene: TRBJ1-1; CDR3nt: TGCGCCAGCAGCGAAATGGGAACAGGGACTGAAGCTTTCTTT; CDR3aa: CASSEMGTGTEAFF
abundance: -; v_gene: TRBV5-8; d_gene: -; j_gene: TRBJ2-3; CDR3nt: TGTGCCAGCAGCTTGGAATTAGCAGACACAGATACGCAGTATTTT; CDR3aa: CASSLELADTDTQYF
abundance: few; v_gene: TRBV6-4; d_gene: -; j_gene: TRBJ2-3; CDR3nt: TGTGCCAGCAGAGTTAGCGGTGCTAGCACAGATACGCAGTATTTT; CDR3aa: CASRVSGASTDTQYF
abundance: -; v_gene: TRBV6-6; d_gene: -; j_gene: TRBJ1-2; CDR3nt: TGTGCCAGCAGGGGTGGCGAAGGGGTGAATGGCTACACCTTC; CDR3aa: CASRGGEGVNGYTF
abundance: -; v_gene: TRBV12-3/TRBV12-4; d_gene: -; j_gene: TRBJ2-2; CDR3nt: TGTGCCAGCAGTTTGGACTTGACCGGGGAGCTGTTTTTT; CDR3aa: CASSLDLTGELFF
abundance: -; v_gene: TRBV7-8; d_gene: -; j_gene: TRBJ2-2; CDR3nt: TGTGCCAGCAGCCGACGAGTAACCGGGGAGCTGTTTTTT; CDR3aa: CASSRRVTGELFF
abundance: -; v_gene: TRBV27; d_gene: -; j_gene: TRBJ1-1; CDR3nt: TGTGCCAGCAGTTTATCGCCGCACGTCATGGAGCGGAACACTGAAGCTTTCTTT; CDR3aa: CASSLSPHVMERNTEAFF
abundance: -; v_gene: TRBV5-1; d_gene: TRBD1; j_gene: TRBJ1-2; CDR3nt: TGCGCCAGCAGCTTGGATCTGGCAGGGGGAGTGGGTGGCTACACCTTC; CDR3aa: CASSLDLAGGVGGYTF
abundance: -; v_gene: TRBV6-5; d_gene: -; j_gene: TRBJ2-5; CDR3nt: TGTGCCAGCAGTCGCGGACTGGTCCAAGAGACCCAGTACTTC; CDR3aa: CASSRGLVQETQYF
abundance: once; v_gene: TRBV24-1; d_gene: -; j_gene: TRBJ2-5; CDR3nt: TGTGCCACCAGTGATACCCAGGGGGGACTTGGAGAGACCCAGTACTTC; CDR3aa: CATSDTQGGLGETQYF
abundance: -; v_gene: TRBV3-1/TRBV3-2; d_gene: -; j_gene: TRBJ1-2; CDR3nt: TGTGCCAGCAGCAGGGCAGCAGGGGCAGGGTATGGCTACACCTTC; CDR3aa: CASSRAAGAGYGYTF
abundance: -; v_gene: TRBV27; d_gene: -; j_gene: TRBJ2-4; CDR3nt: TGTGCCAGCAGCAGTATCCTAGCCAAAAACATTCAGTACTTC; CDR3aa: CASSSILAKNIQYF
abundance: -; v_gene: TRBV7-2; d_gene: -; j_gene: TRBJ2-3; CDR3nt: TGTGCCAGCAGCTTCGAACCGGGACTCAATACGGGGTATTTT; CDR3aa: CASSFEPGLNTGYF
abundance: -; v_gene: TRBV3-1/TRBV3-2; d_gene: TRBD1; j_gene: TRBJ1-2; CDR3nt: TGTGCCAGCAGCCAAGCCGGGACAGGAAGCGGCTACACCTTC; CDR3aa: CASSQAGTGSGYTF
abundance: -; v_gene: TRBV12-3/TRBV12-4; d_gene: -; j_gene: TRBJ1-4; CDR3nt: TGTGCCAGCAGCTTTTTGCGGAATGAAAAACTGTTTTTT; CDR3aa: CASSFLRNEKLFF
abundance: -; v_gene: TRBV30; d_gene: -; j_gene: TRBJ1-2; CDR3nt: TGTGCCTGGACGGTGAGGGCAGACTATGGCTACACCTTC; CDR3aa: CAWTVRADYGYTF
abundance: -; v_gene: TRBV20-1; d_gene: -; j_gene: TRBJ1-2; CDR3nt: TGCAGTGCTAACCCTATTGGTGGCTACACCTTC; CDR3aa: CSANPIGGYTF
abundance: -; v_gene: TRBV12-3/TRBV12-4; d_gene: -; j_gene: TRBJ1-2; CDR3nt: TGTGCCAGCACTTTGACAGCCAACTATGGCTACACCTTC; CDR3aa: CASTLTANYGYTF
abundance: -; v_gene: TRBV6-5; d_gene: -; j_gene: TRBJ1-1; CDR3nt: TGTGCCAGCAGTTACTCGCCAGGGGTCTACACTGAAGCTTTCTTT; CDR3aa: CASSYSPGVYTEAFF
abundance: -; v_gene: TRBV2; d_gene: TRBD1; j_gene: TRBJ2-7; CDR3nt: TGTGCCAGCAGCCGGGGGGGACAGGGGTCCTACGAGCAGTACTTC; CDR3aa: CASSRGGQGSYEQYF
abundance: -; v_gene: TRBV29-1; d_gene: TRBD1; j_gene: TRBJ2-3; CDR3nt: TGCAGCCTAGGACAGGGGAACACAGATACGCAGTATTTT; CDR3aa: CSLGQGNTDTQYF
abundance: -; v_gene: TRBV27; d_gene: TRBD2; j_gene: TRBJ2-3; CDR3nt: TGTGCCAGCAGTTTCCGCGGGACTAGCGGGAGCACAGATACGCAGTATTTT; CDR3aa: CASSFRGTSGSTDTQYF
abundance: -; v_gene: TRBV30; d_gene: -; j_gene: TRBJ1-5; CDR3nt: TGTGCCTGGAGCCCGGGGGACAATCAGCCCCAGCATTTT; CDR3aa: CAWSPGDNQPQHF
abundance: once; v_gene: TRBV5-4; d_gene: TRBD2; j_gene: TRBJ2-3; CDR3nt: TGTGCCAGCAGCTGGCGTCCCGGGACTAGCGGGAGCCCCCCAGATACGCAGTATTTT; CDR3aa: CASSWRPGTSGSPPDTQYF
abundance: -; v_gene: TRBV9; d_gene: TRBD2; j_gene: TRBJ2-7; CDR3nt: TGTGCCAGCAGCGCTACGGGACTAGCAGGTCGCGAGCAGTACTTC; CDR3aa: CASSATGLAGREQYF
abundance: -; v_gene: TRBV6-2/TRBV6-3; d_gene: TRBD1; j_gene: TRBJ2-1; CDR3nt: TGTGCCAGCAGTAACCGACAGGGACAATACAATGAGCAGTTCTTC; CDR3aa: CASSNRQGQYNEQFF
abundance: -; v_gene: TRBV6-5; d_gene: -; j_gene: TRBJ1-3; CDR3nt: TGTGCCAGCAGTTACTCAACAGGGAATCTCGGAAACACCATATATTTT; CDR3aa: CASSYSTGNLGNTIYF
abundance: -; v_gene: TRBV27; d_gene: TRBD2; j_gene: TRBJ2-2; CDR3nt: TGTGCCAGCAGTTTTACACTGACTAGCGGGAACGGCGGGGAGCTGTTTTTT; CDR3aa: CASSFTLTSGNGGELFF
abundance: -; v_gene: TRBV6-5; d_gene: TRBD1; j_gene: TRBJ1-2; CDR3nt: TGTGCCAGCAGGGGACAGGGCGCGGCTAACTATGGCTACACCTTC; CDR3aa: CASRGQGAANYGYTF
abundance: -; v_gene: TRBV23-1; d_gene: -; j_gene: TRBJ2-2; CDR3nt: TGCGCCAGCAGTCAATCGATCGGGGGCACCGGGGAGCTGTTTTTT; CDR3aa: CASSQSIGGTGELFF
abundance: -; v_gene: TRBV5-1; d_gene: -; j_gene: TRBJ1-4; CDR3nt: TGCGCCAGCAGCTTTACAGGCTCTCTGGCTAATGAAAAACTGTTTTTT; CDR3aa: CASSFTGSLANEKLFF
abundance: -; v_gene: TRBV4-1; d_gene: -; j_gene: TRBJ1-6; CDR3nt: TGCGCCAGCAGCCAAGACATCCTTTTTACAGGGTATAATTCACCCCTCCACTTT; CDR3aa: CASSQDILFTGYNSPLHF
abundance: few; v_gene: TRBV24-1; d_gene: TRBD2; j_gene: TRBJ2-1; CDR3nt: TGTGCCACCAGTGATAGTAGCGGGAGCTCCTACAATGAGCAGTTCTTC; CDR3aa: CATSDSSGSSYNEQFF
abundance: -; v_gene: TRBV27; d_gene: TRBD1; j_gene: TRBJ1-5; CDR3nt: TGTGCCAGCAGTTTATCGGACAGGGGGGGTCAGCCCCAGCATTTT; CDR3aa: CASSLSDRGGQPQHF
abundance: -; v_gene: TRBV19; d_gene: TRBD1; j_gene: TRBJ1-2; CDR3nt: TGTGCCAGTAGTATTCAGGGGGCGAGAGGCTACACCTTC; CDR3aa: CASSIQGARGYTF